The 18 T cell receptor beta chains given below trace back to one sample, sequenced in a study of read filtering for tumor transcriptome and immune sequencing. The library was built from about 400 ng RNA with molecular barcoded adaptors for alpha/delta and beta/gamma chains. TCRdb re-analysed the reads in MiXCR, keeping a single row per CDR3 protein. The repertoire consists of nearly 60,000 distinct CDR3 sequences, with 12% occurring once and the leading ten covering around 15%. The sample consisted of a population of CD138-negative cells sorted from bone marrow. The receptors were sampled from a donor at least 40 years old with multiple myeloma.

In this sample, this clonotype turned up many times. This sequence joins TRBV28 and TRBJ2-7; D is perhaps TRBD1 or TRBD2 (6 bases each). Germline V gene data show CDR1 as MDHEN and CDR2 as SYDVKM. Trimming stripped 7 bases from V and 6 bases from J, with 16 bases between. The CDR3 runs 13 residues. Here the CDR3 DNA reads TGTGCCAGCAATCTAGAACAGGGAGGCGAGCAGTACTTC. Protein sequence: CASNLEQGGEQYF.

This clonotype was detected ten times or more. The gene calls are TRBV11-2 and TRBJ2-3, with a possible D match to TRBD2 (5 bases). Deletions cut 5 bases from V and 3 bases from J, with 12 bases between. The germline V gene has CDR1 SGHAT and CDR2 FQNNGV. The CDR3 has 14 amino acids. The CDR3 loop is CASSPIRGTDTQYF. As DNA, the CDR3 is TGTGCCAGCAGCCCCATCCGGGGAACAGATACGCAGTATTTT.

This clonotype was seen many times. The chain carries TRBV5-4 and TRBJ1-1; maybe TRBD1 (5 bases). The CDR3 runs to 14 residues. Germline values: CDR1 SGHNT, CDR2 YYREEE (reference sequence). The ends were cut back, 0 bases at V and 4 bases at J, with 10 bases in the middle. The CDR3 spells CASSLVSGGTEAFF. The CDR3 region has the DNA TGTGCCAGCAGCTTGGTTTCGGGGGGCACTGAAGCTTTCTTT. Full variable domain (remainder filled in from reference TRBV5-4 and TRBJ1-1): ETGVTQSPTHLIKTRGQQVTLRCSSQSGHNTVSWYQQALGQGPQFIFQYYREEENGRGNFPPRFSGLQFPNYSSELNVNALELDDSALYLCASSLVSGGTEAFFGQGTRLTVV.

This clonotype was recorded at least ten times. The rearrangement uses TRBV20-1 and TRBJ1-5; possibly TRBD1 for D (6 bases). The V and J ends lost 6 bases and 4 bases respectively, with 16 bases between them. CDR1 DFQATT and CDR2 SNEGSKA come from the germline V gene (reference sequence). The CDR3 is 14 residues long. CDR3 nucleotides: TGCAGTGCCCCAGGCTGGGGGCGGAATCAGCCCCAGCATTTT. Its protein product is CSAPGWGRNQPQHF.

This clonotype occurred many times. This rearrangement joins TRBV5-1 to TRBJ1-2, with D possibly TRBD1 on 6 matching bases. V shed 3 bases and J shed 2 bases, with 14 bases lying between them. CDR3 length equals 15 residues. The germline V gene encodes CDR1 SGHRS and CDR2 YFSETQ. CDR3 in DNA: TGCGCCAGCAGCTCCACCCAGGGGAGCAACTATGGCTACACCTTC. Its translation is CASSSTQGSNYGYTF.

This clonotype was counted many times. This rearrangement joins TRBV6-2 or TRBV6-3 to TRBJ1-5; possible D gene TRBD1, 6 bases. The germline gives CDR1 MNHEY, CDR2 SVGEGT. The CDR3 sequence is 13 residues long. Trimming removed 6 bases from V and 6 bases from J, with 12 bases in between. The CDR3 reads CASSNAGVQPQHF. CDR3 nucleotides: TGTGCCAGCAGCAACGCAGGGGTTCAGCCCCAGCATTTT.

The sample holds many counts of this clonotype. The chain is built from TRBV7-9 and TRBJ2-6; D gene uncertain. This CDR3 is built from 17 residues. CDR1 and CDR2 (germline): SEHNR, FQNEAQ (reference sequence). Between the trimmed V and J ends, which lost 8 bases and 4 bases, there was a span of 21 bases. The DNA of the CDR3 is TGTGCCAGCCGTGGTCCAGGCACCCTTAGGGGGGCCAACGTCCTGACTTTC. Translating it yields CASRGPGTLRGANVLTF. Looking up the rest from reference TRBV7-9 and TRBJ2-6 gives the full variable domain: DTGVSQNPRHKITKRGQNVTFRCDPISEHNRLYWYRQTLGQGPEFLTYFQNEAQLEKSRLLSDRFSAERPKGSFSTLEIQRTEQGDSAMYLCASRGPGTLRGANVLTFGAGSRLTVL.

The CDR3: CAISNPGGNEQFF. In DNA, the CDR3 is TGTGCCATCAGTAACCCAGGGGGCAATGAGCAGTTCTTC. The chain recombines TRBV10-3 with TRBJ2-1; 7 nucleotides line up with TRBD1. The CDR3 extends over 13 amino acids. CDR1 is ENHRY, CDR2 SYGVKD, per germline. J gave up 6 bases and V 5 bases, and 4 bases lay outside the gene matches.

This clonotype was seen many times. The chain joins TRBV19 to TRBJ1-2; no definite D call. This CDR3 has 13 amino acids. V dropped 3 bases and J dropped 0 bases, with 5 bases sitting between them. Germline loops: CDR1 LNHDA, CDR2 SQIVND (reference sequence). The CDR3 here is CASSIQANYGYTF. As DNA, the CDR3 is TGTGCCAGTAGTATTCAGGCTAACTATGGCTACACCTTC.

This clonotype turned up a few times. The missing conserved phenylalanine or tryptophan at the end of this CDR3 makes a read error likely. The chain couples TRBV4-2 to TRBJ2-5; 7 positions agree with TRBD1. CDR1 LGHNA and CDR2 YNFKEQ come from the germline V gene. The V and J ends lost 1 base and 1 base, in that order; junction bases with no gene match: 3. The CDR3 spans 15 residues. CDR3 amino acids: CASSQGGQTQETQYL. Written as DNA, the CDR3 is TGTGCCAGCAGCCAAGGGGGACAGACCCAAGAGACCCAGTACCTC.

In this sample, this clonotype turned up many times. This chain connects TRBV7-2 to TRBJ2-5; 11 bases match TRBD2. The V gene's germline CDR1 is SGHTA and CDR2 FQGNSA. This CDR3 comprises 16 residues. V trimming: 5 bases; J trimming: 5 bases; junction bases outside the gene matches: 10. Here the CDR3 reads CASSALLAGASETQYF. For the CDR3, the DNA is TGTGCCAGCAGCGCCCTACTAGCGGGGGCTTCGGAGACCCAGTACTTC.

In the case of this clonotype: This could be a read error, since a much larger clone is one nucleotide away. This chain joins TRBV5-1 and TRBJ2-1; weak D call: TRBD1 (5 bases). This CDR3 is 15 amino acids long. CDR1 and CDR2 from the germline V gene are SGHRS and YFSETQ. The CDR3 bases are TGCGCCAGCAGCTCCTCAGGGTCTAGATACAGTGAGCAGTTCTTC. This gives the protein CASSSSGSRYSEQFF.

The sample holds a few counts of this clonotype. The chain uses TRBV29-1 and TRBJ2-3; D not resolved. The V gene's germline CDR1 is SQVTM and CDR2 ANQGSEA. The V and J ends lost 7 bases and 4 bases respectively, with 12 bases between them. The CDR3 contains 12 residues. The DNA for the CDR3 is TGCAGCGGCGAGCCAAGGGCAGATACGCAGTATTTT. It yields the protein CSGEPRADTQYF.

Details on this clonotype: Because it lacks the conserved phenylalanine or tryptophan at the end, this CDR3 is likely a read error. The chain combines TRBV7-2 with TRBJ2-1; 7 positions agree with TRBD1. Germline V CDR1 and CDR2: SGHTA, FQGNSA. CDR3 size: 15 residues. CDR3 amino acids: CASSSGQSSYNEQFL. The CDR3 nucleotides are TGTGCTAGCAGCTCGGGACAGAGCTCCTACAATGAGCAGTTCCTC.

This clonotype was counted only a few times. At one end, the junction sequence differs from germline, possibly due to a read error. This sequence joins TRBV3-1 and TRBJ2-7; D is uncertain. The CDR3 length is 15 residues. In germline, CDR1 is LGHDT, CDR2 YNNKEL (reference sequence). For the CDR3, the DNA is TGTGCCAGCAGCCAGGATTCGACGAAACGAGAGGCACCTAACTTC. Translated: CASSQDSTKREAPNF.

This clonotype was seen a few times. This clone may be a read error of a much larger clone one base away. The V and J genes are TRBV20-1 and TRBJ1-4; D unresolved. Germline values: CDR1 DFQATT, CDR2 SNEGSKA (reference sequence). The CDR3 sequence is 13 residues long. The CDR3 loop reads CSASKGNNEKLCF. The CDR3 coding sequence is TGCAGTGCTAGCAAGGGTAATAATGAAAAACTGTGTTTT.

Details on this clonotype: Possible read error: a much larger clone is one base away. The J gene is TRBJ2-1, the V gene TRBV24-1; TRBD1 agrees at 11 bases. The germline gives CDR1 KGHDR, CDR2 SFDVKD. V lost 2 bases and J lost 2; bases outside the gene matches: 10. CDR3 length: 19 residues. The DNA for the CDR3 is TGTGCCACCAGTGATTCGCGGGACAGGGGGATCAAAACCTACAATGAGCAGTTCTTC. It is translated as CATSDSRDRGIKTYNEQFF.

At least ten counts were recorded for this clonotype. V gene TRBV28 combines with J gene TRBJ2-7, with 12 positions matching TRBD2. Unmatched junction bases numbered 3, after V lost 5 bases and J lost 4 bases. The germline gives CDR1 MDHEN, CDR2 SYDVKM. This CDR3 has 14 residues. The chain's CDR3 is CASSRLAGEYEQYF. Here the CDR3 DNA reads TGTGCCAGCAGTCGACTAGCGGGGGAATACGAGCAGTACTTC. Full variable domain (remainder filled in from reference TRBV28 and TRBJ2-7): DVKVTQSSRYLVKRTGEKVFLECVQDMDHENMFWYRQDPGLGLRLIYFSYDVKMKEKGDIPEGYSVSREKKERFSLILESASTNQTSMYLCASSRLAGEYEQYFGPGTRLTVT.